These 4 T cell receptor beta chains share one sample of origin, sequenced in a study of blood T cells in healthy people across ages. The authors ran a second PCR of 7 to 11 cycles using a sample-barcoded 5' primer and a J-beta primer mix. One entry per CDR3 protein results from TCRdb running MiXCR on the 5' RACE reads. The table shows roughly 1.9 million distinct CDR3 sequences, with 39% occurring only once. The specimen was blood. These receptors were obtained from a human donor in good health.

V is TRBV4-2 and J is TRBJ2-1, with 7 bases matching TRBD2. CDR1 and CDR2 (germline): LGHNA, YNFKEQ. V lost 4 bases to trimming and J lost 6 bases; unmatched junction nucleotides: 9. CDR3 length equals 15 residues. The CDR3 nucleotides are TGTGCCAGCAGCCTTCTCCCGGGGGGACTCAATGAGCAGTTCTTC. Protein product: CASSLLPGGLNEQFF.

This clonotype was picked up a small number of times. CDR3 residues: CASSLRPDNYGYTF. The CDR3 DNA reads TGTGCCAGCAGTTTAAGGCCGGACAACTATGGCTACACCTTC. This chain links TRBV12-3 or TRBV12-4 with TRBJ1-2; D is undetermined. The V gene lost 2 bases and the J gene lost 2 bases, with 9 bases spanning the gap. The CDR3 spans 14 residues.

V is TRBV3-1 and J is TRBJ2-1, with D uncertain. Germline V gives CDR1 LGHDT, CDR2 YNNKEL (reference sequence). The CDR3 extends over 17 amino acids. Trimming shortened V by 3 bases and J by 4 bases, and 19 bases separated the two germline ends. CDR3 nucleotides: TGTGCCAGCAGCCAGACCGGGCCGCCCCCAGATTACAATGAGCAGTTCTTC. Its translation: CASSQTGPPPDYNEQFF.

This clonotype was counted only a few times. The CDR3 region is CASSYPSTGGFWNSYEQYF. CDR3 sequence (DNA): TGTGCCAGCAGTTACCCTTCGACAGGGGGGTTTTGGAACTCCTACGAGCAGTACTTC. The chain employs TRBV6-2 or TRBV6-3 and TRBJ2-7, with 9 bases that match TRBD1. V was pared by 2 bases and J by 0 bases, with 14 bases of the junction left unmatched. Germline V gene sequence: CDR1 MNHEY, CDR2 SVGEGT. The CDR3 has 19 amino acids.